The 3 T cell receptor beta chains listed next were all sequenced from one sample in a study of cytomegalovirus exposure and HLA in healthy donors. The PCR had 60 Vbeta and 13 Jbeta primers. The method was immunoSEQ multiplex PCR; TCRdb's version includes in-frame clones alone and lacks a portion of them. Here the sample spans over 150,000 clones, 75% to 85% being singletons. What was sequenced was PBMCs. The receptors originated from a man aged 30-40 years in good health and CMV-seronegative.

This clone was seen more than once but under ten times. V usage is TRBV6-5 and J usage is TRBJ2-7; 8 bases fit TRBD1. Losses at the gene ends were 6 bases for V and 6 bases for J; bases not matched to a gene: 10. The CDR3 sequence is 14 residues long. Germline assignment: CDR1 MNHEY and CDR2 SVGAGI. In nucleotides, the CDR3 is TGTGCCAGCAGAACGGACAGGGCATTCGGCGAGCAGTACTTC. Translating it yields CASRTDRAFGEQYF.

CDR3 in DNA: TGTGCCTGGAGAGGCGGGGTACTCACAGATACGCAGTATTTT. It yields the protein CAWRGGVLTDTQYF. This chain links TRBV30 with TRBJ2-3; D is perhaps TRBD2 (6 bases). This CDR3 has 14 amino acids. Trimming stripped 3 bases from V and 2 bases from J, with 12 bases between. CDR1 is GTSNPN and CDR2 is SVGIG in the germline V gene (reference sequence).

The rearrangement links TRBV4-1 to TRBJ1-2, with D possibly matching TRBD1 (6 bases). The CDR3 runs 16 residues. With 2 bases removed from V and 1 base from J, the gap between germline ends came to 14 bases. The germline CDR1 and CDR2 sequences are MGHRA and YSYEKL. The CDR3 region has the DNA TGCGCCAGCAGCCAACCTGCCAGGGGATATAACTATGGCTACACCTTC. Amino acid sequence: CASSQPARGYNYGYTF.